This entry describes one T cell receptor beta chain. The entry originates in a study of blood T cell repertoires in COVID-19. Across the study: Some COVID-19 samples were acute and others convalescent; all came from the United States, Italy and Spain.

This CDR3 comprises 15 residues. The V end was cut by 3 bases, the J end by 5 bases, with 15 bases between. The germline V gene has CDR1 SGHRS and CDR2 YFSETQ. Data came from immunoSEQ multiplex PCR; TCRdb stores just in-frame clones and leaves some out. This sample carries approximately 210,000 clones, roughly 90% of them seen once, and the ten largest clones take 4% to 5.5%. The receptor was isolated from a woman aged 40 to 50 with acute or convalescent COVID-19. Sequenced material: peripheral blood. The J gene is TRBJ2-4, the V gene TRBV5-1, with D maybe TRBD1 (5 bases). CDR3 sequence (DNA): TGCGCCAGCAGCTACTGGGGCAGGGCCGAAAACATTCAGTACTTC. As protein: CASSYWGRAENIQYF.